Listed here are 23 T cell receptor beta chains from one sample, sequenced in a study of shared clonotypes between healthy human individuals. Generated by immunoSEQ multiplex PCR, the TCRdb table keeps only in-frame clones and is missing some. The sample holds some 1.5 million clones, 95% to 99% seen once. Sequencing was done on a sample of naive CD4+ T cells sorted from blood. Subset: CD45RA+ positively selected. The source of these receptors is a man aged 25 to 40 in good health.

The rearrangement joins TRBV5-1 to TRBJ2-1; 9 nucleotides line up with TRBD2. This CDR3 comprises 15 residues. Germline trimming cut 0 bases from V and 8 bases from J; bases unmatched to any gene: 6. Germline V gene sequence: CDR1 SGHRS, CDR2 YFSETQ. CDR3 sequence reads: CASSLVLAGFDEQFF. For the CDR3, the DNA is TGCGCCAGCAGCTTGGTCCTAGCGGGATTCGATGAGCAGTTCTTC.

This clone has only one observation. This chain connects TRBV28 to TRBJ2-2, with 11 nucleotides matching TRBD2. The CDR3 loop spans 18 amino acids. Germline V gives CDR1 MDHEN, CDR2 SYDVKM. J lost 4 bases, V lost 6 bases, and 13 bases had no gene match. CDR3: CASRPSSGTSGSTGELFF. The DNA for the CDR3 is TGTGCCAGCAGACCATCATCCGGGACTAGCGGTAGCACCGGGGAGCTGTTTTTT. Supplemented by reference TRBV28 and TRBJ2-2, the full variable domain reads DVKVTQSSRYLVKRTGEKVFLECVQDMDHENMFWYRQDPGLGLRLIYFSYDVKMKEKGDIPEGYSVSREKKERFSLILESASTNQTSMYLCASRPSSGTSGSTGELFFGEGSRLTVL.

The rearrangement uses TRBV29-1 and TRBJ2-6, with 7 bases identical to TRBD1. V dropped 5 bases and J dropped 0; count of bases not matched to a gene: 7. The CDR3 consists of 16 residues. From germline, CDR1 is SQVTM and CDR2 ANQGSEA. CDR3 protein: CSVWDSFSSGANVLTF. CDR3 bases: TGCAGCGTTTGGGACAGCTTTAGCTCTGGGGCCAACGTCCTGACTTTC. The whole variable domain, remainder taken from reference TRBV29-1 and TRBJ2-6, is SAVISQKPSRDICQRGTSLTIQCQVDSQVTMMFWYRQQPGQSLTLIATANQGSEATYESGFVIDKFPISRPNLTFSTLTVSNMSPEDSSIYLCSVWDSFSSGANVLTFGAGSRLTVL.

The chain has TRBV9 and TRBJ1-2; a possible D gene is TRBD1 (5 bases). V dropped 7 bases and J dropped 5 bases, with 12 bases sitting between them. Germline CDR1 is SGDLS and CDR2 is YYNGEE. The CDR3 is 12 residues long. The DNA of the CDR3 is TGTGCCAGCTCGGGGGGATTATATGGCTACACCTTC. Translating it yields CASSGGLYGYTF.

The genes are TRBV27 and TRBJ2-3; maybe TRBD2 (5 bases). The CDR3 contains 12 residues. Trimming pared 2 bases from V and 9 bases from J, leaving 9 bases between. Germline V gene sequence: CDR1 MNHEY, CDR2 SMNVEV (reference sequence). The CDR3 protein is CASSLNRGTQYF. The CDR3, as DNA: TGTGCCAGCAGTTTAAATCGAGGGACGCAGTATTTT.

The chain's CDR3 is CASSGRGLTGELFF. The CDR3 coding sequence is TGCGCCAGCAGCGGCAGGGGGCTTACCGGGGAGCTGTTTTTT. This chain joins TRBV5-1 and TRBJ2-2; 8 nucleotides align to TRBD1. Germline V lookup: CDR1 SGHRS, CDR2 YFSETQ. Trimming at V came to 4 bases and at J to 5 bases, leaving 4 bases not matched to a gene. The CDR3 runs to 14 residues.

The gene calls are TRBV7-3 and TRBJ2-1; 12 bases line up with TRBD2. V lost 2 bases, J lost 8 bases, and 4 bases stayed unmatched. CDR1 is SGHTA, CDR2 FQGTGA, per germline. The CDR3 consists of 15 residues. The CDR3 DNA follows: TGTGCCAGCAGCTTAGAGGGACTAGCGGGTCATGAGCAGTTCTTC. It codes for CASSLEGLAGHEQFF.

V and J are TRBV7-3 and TRBJ2-1, with D tentatively TRBD1 (5 bases). Trimming took off 0 bases at V and 5 bases at J, with 8 bases between the two ends. There are 14 residues in the CDR3. From germline, CDR1 is SGHTA and CDR2 FQGTGA. The CDR3: CASSLTVRDNEQFF. The CDR3 nucleotides read TGTGCCAGCAGCTTAACAGTCAGGGACAATGAGCAGTTCTTC.

This clone was seen only once. V and J are TRBV11-1 and TRBJ2-3; possibly TRBD2 for D (6 bases). Germline assignment: CDR1 SGHAT and CDR2 FQDESV (reference sequence). The CDR3 is 14 amino acids. Trimming stripped 1 base from V and 5 bases from J, with 10 bases between. CDR3 region: CASSLDVGGDTQYF. For the CDR3, the DNA is TGTGCCAGCAGCTTAGACGTGGGGGGAGATACGCAGTATTTT.

On this clone: Other DNA sequences in this sample translate to the same CDR3. The gene calls are TRBV5-1 and TRBJ2-2; 9 bases are a match to TRBD1. The CDR3 sequence is 15 residues long. Looked up from germline, CDR1 is SGHRS and CDR2 is YFSETQ. Germline trimming cut 1 base from V and 4 bases from J; bases unmatched to any gene: 2. In nucleotides, the CDR3 is TGCGCCAGCAGCTTGAAGGGACAGGGCACCGGGGAGCTGTTTTTT. Protein: CASSLKGQGTGELFF.

V usage is TRBV5-6 and J usage is TRBJ2-7; D is unclear. The V and J ends lost 4 bases and 2 bases respectively, with 13 bases between them. Germline CDR1 and CDR2: SGHDT and YYEEEE. The CDR3 is 14 amino acids. CDR3 loop: CASSPISSPYEQYF. The CDR3 coding sequence is TGTGCCAGCAGCCCAATTAGCAGCCCCTACGAGCAGTACTTC. The full variable domain, its missing parts supplied by reference TRBV5-6 and TRBJ2-7, is DAGVTQSPTHLIKTRGQQVTLRCSPKSGHDTVSWYQQALGQGPQFIFQYYEEEERQRGNFPDRFSGHQFPNYSSELNVNALLLGDSALYLCASSPISSPYEQYFGPGTRLTVT.

The genes are TRBV7-9 and TRBJ2-3, with 9 bases aligning to TRBD1. V was pared by 3 bases and J by 2 bases, with 12 bases of the junction left unmatched. The length of the CDR3 is 18 residues. Germline V lookup: CDR1 SEHNR, CDR2 FQNEAQ (reference sequence). This chain's CDR3 is CASSFRTGVVRATDTQYF. Here the CDR3 DNA reads TGTGCCAGCAGCTTCCGGACAGGGGTAGTAAGGGCCACAGATACGCAGTATTTT.

The gene calls are TRBV2 and TRBJ2-5; D is unclear. The germline V gene encodes CDR1 SNHLY and CDR2 FYNNEI. The CDR3 is made up of 13 amino acids. Trimming took 5 bases from V and 1 from J, leaving 8 bases between them. This CDR3 is CASSFLGQETQYF. For the CDR3, the DNA is TGTGCCAGCAGTTTTCTAGGCCAAGAGACCCAGTACTTC.

This clone was recorded only once. This chain links TRBV5-1 with TRBJ2-1; D gene ambiguous. There are 11 residues in the CDR3. CDR1 is SGHRS, CDR2 YFSETQ, per germline. Between the trimmed V and J ends, which lost 9 bases and 6 bases, there was a span of 10 bases. The CDR3 sequence is CAIVPGNEQFF. The DNA of the CDR3 is TGCGCCATCGTCCCCGGCAATGAGCAGTTCTTC.

This chain joins TRBV29-1 and TRBJ2-1, with no clear D. The germline V gene has CDR1 SQVTM and CDR2 ANQGSEA. CDR3 size: 12 residues. Trimming removed 3 bases from V and 6 bases from J, with 9 bases in between. CDR3 region: CSVDPPGNEQFF. CDR3 DNA sequence: TGCAGCGTTGACCCCCCCGGCAATGAGCAGTTCTTC.

The chain joins TRBV11-2 to TRBJ2-2; 10 nucleotides align to TRBD1. The CDR3 length is 15 residues. V lost 5 bases and J lost 4; bases outside the gene matches: 4. Germline values: CDR1 SGHAT, CDR2 FQNNGV. The CDR3 bases are TGTGCCAGCAGCACTGACAGGGGGCGCACCGGGGAGCTGTTTTTT. The encoded protein is CASSTDRGRTGELFF.

The V call is TRBV28, the J call TRBJ2-5, with no clear D. Germline assignment: CDR1 MDHEN and CDR2 SYDVKM. CDR3 length: 16 amino acids. V lost 2 bases to trimming and J lost 0 bases, with 13 bases between them. The CDR3 sequence is CASSLIPWFYQETQYF. Here the CDR3 DNA reads TGTGCCAGCAGTTTAATCCCCTGGTTTTACCAAGAGACCCAGTACTTC.

V gene TRBV6-1 combines with J gene TRBJ2-5, with unresolved D. Germline-derived CDR1 and CDR2 are MNHNS and SASEGT. The CDR3 loop spans 13 amino acids. Trimming pared 1 base from V and 5 bases from J, leaving 8 bases between. CDR3 coding DNA: TGTGCCAGCAGTGAAGTGAAGGCTGAGACCCAGTACTTC. Translating gives CASSEVKAETQYF.

This chain uses TRBV30 with TRBJ2-7; 13 nucleotides align to TRBD2. CDR1 and CDR2 from the germline V gene are GTSNPN and SVGIG (reference sequence). CDR3 length equals 13 residues. V lost 8 bases, J lost 5 bases, and 6 bases stayed unmatched. The CDR3 nucleotides read TGTGCCGGCCGACTAGCGGGAGGAAACGAGCAGTACTTC. As protein: CAGRLAGGNEQYF.

Details on this clone: One junction end disagrees with the germline gene, perhaps due to a read error. The chain uses TRBV7-6 and TRBJ2-1; tentatively, D is TRBD1 or TRBD2 (5 bases each). The CDR3 contains 13 residues. Germline CDR1 SGHVS, CDR2 FNYEAQ. CDR3 in DNA: TGTGCCAGCAGCTTAGCGAATCGGGGCCCCGCGGTCTTC. Translation gives CASSLANRGPAVF.

This chain links TRBV13 with TRBJ2-1; 14 bases match TRBD2. This CDR3 region has 15 residues. Per germline, CDR1 PRHDT and CDR2 FYEKMQ (reference sequence). The V and J ends lost 3 bases and 8 bases, in that order; junction bases with no gene match: 3. The CDR3 nucleotides read TGTGCCAGCAGCTTCGGACTAGCGGGAGGACATGAGCAGTTCTTC. The encoded protein is CASSFGLAGGHEQFF.

The V gene is TRBV9, the J gene TRBJ2-5; D unresolved. V gave up 0 bases and J gave up 0 bases, with 12 bases separating them. Germline V gives CDR1 SGDLS, CDR2 YYNGEE. This CDR3 contains 16 residues. The DNA for the CDR3 is TGTGCCAGCAGCGTAGCTGAGGCGACGTACCAAGAGACCCAGTACTTC. It is translated as CASSVAEATYQETQYF.

The chain has TRBV5-1 and TRBJ2-5; a weak D match, TRBD2 (5 bases). Per the germline V gene, CDR1 is SGHRS and CDR2 is YFSETQ. Trimming stripped 0 bases from V and 5 bases from J, with 11 bases between. The CDR3 has 14 amino acids. The CDR3 reads CASSLGRLEETQYF. The CDR3 coding sequence is TGCGCCAGCAGCTTGGGGAGGTTGGAGGAGACCCAGTACTTC.